The source of this TCR beta chain is a study of molecular identifiers for immune sequencing clone quantification. Libraries of naive CD8 cells were prepared from about 20,000 to 1,000,000 sorted cells using 10%, 30% or 50% RNA. The sample holds a few counts of this clonotype. Its target is not known. Previously described methods and listed TCR primers were employed for the bulk TCR libraries. TCRdb redid the calling of the PCR reads with MiXCR, one entry per CDR3 protein. The data hold around 470,000 distinct CDR3 sequences, with over 20% observed a single time. Study results and limitations: Jurkat TCR RNA from one cell was spiked into approximately 930,000 naive cells, and it was reportedly detectable there. Clones of above 20 RNA copies carried over 98% of effector molecules; in naive cells they carried under 1%.

The CDR3 consists of 13 residues. The V gene lost 4 bases and the J gene lost 6 bases, with 13 bases spanning the gap. Looked up from germline, CDR1 is MGHRA and CDR2 is YSYEKL. The TCR was taken from a human donor in good health. Some libraries in this study had Jurkat cell RNA spiked in. The J gene is TRBJ2-7, the V gene TRBV4-1; possible D gene TRBD1, 5 bases. The sequencing input was naive CD8+ T cells from blood, with Jurkat cell RNA spiked in. Subset meaning: FACS-sorted CD8+CD4-CCR7+CD45RA+ naive T cells. The CDR3 loop reads CASSPGLGFEQYF. In DNA, the CDR3 is TGCGCCAGCAGCCCAGGGTTGGGGTTCGAGCAGTACTTC.